The 5 T cell receptor beta chains below were found in one sample sequenced in a study of T cells after yellow fever vaccination. TCRdb re-called the 5' RACE reads with MiXCR, one entry per CDR3 protein. The repertoire holds some 260,000 distinct CDR3 sequences, with 5.2% as singletons. The material was CD4+ T cells sorted from PBMCs, obtained on the day of the yellow fever booster vaccination. These receptors originate from a man aged 18-30 years who received the YFV17D yellow fever vaccine.

This clonotype was seen a handful of times. CDR3 in DNA: TGTGCCAGCAGCTTAGGTCAATGGGGAGCTGGAAACACCATATATTTT. Translating gives CASSLGQWGAGNTIYF. This chain joins TRBV7-9 and TRBJ1-3; the D is unclear. V was pared by 1 base and J by 2 bases, with 12 bases between. CDR1 SEHNR and CDR2 FQNEAQ come from the germline V gene (reference sequence). The CDR3 is 16 amino acids.

This clonotype occurred many times. This chain links TRBV5-5 with TRBJ2-6; D possibly corresponds to TRBD2 (5 bases). The V gene's germline CDR1 is SGHKS and CDR2 YYEKEE (reference sequence). The CDR3 length is 16 residues. V was clipped by 4 bases and J by 2 bases, with 13 bases between them. For the CDR3, the DNA is TGTGCCAGCAGCCCAGGTGAGGGCCCTGGGGCCAACGTCCTGACTTTC. Translated, it gives CASSPGEGPGANVLTF.

Ten or more counts support this clonotype. The rearrangement links TRBV6-5 to TRBJ2-5; D uncertain. From germline, CDR1 is MNHEY and CDR2 SVGAGI. This CDR3 has 13 residues. The V end lost 6 bases, the J end lost 2 bases, and 10 bases lay between the germline ends. The CDR3 DNA reads as TGTGCCAGCAGGGGGTGGGCACAAGAGACCCAGTACTTC. Protein sequence: CASRGWAQETQYF.

This clonotype was counted between two and nine times. The J gene is TRBJ1-1, the V gene TRBV4-3; maybe TRBD1 (5 bases). The CDR3 covers 18 residues. The V and J ends lost 0 bases and 4 bases respectively, with 21 bases between them. Germline V CDR1 and CDR2: LGHNA, YSLEER. In DNA form, the CDR3 reads TGCGCCAGCAGCCAAGATGCGGGGACTCTAATTGGTTCCACTGAAGCTTTCTTT. Translation: CASSQDAGTLIGSTEAFF.

V gene TRBV11-3 combines with J gene TRBJ2-6; 7 bases fit TRBD1. This CDR3 spans 16 amino acids. V trimming: 11 bases; J trimming: 0 bases; junction bases outside the gene matches: 10. Germline V gene sequence: CDR1 SGHNT, CDR2 YENEEA. CDR3 region: CALAPGQNSGANVLTF. In DNA form, the CDR3 reads TGTGCCCTGGCCCCGGGACAGAACTCTGGGGCCAACGTCCTGACTTTC.